The T cell receptor beta chain under discussion was sequenced for a study of cytomegalovirus exposure and HLA in healthy donors. The germline gives CDR1 SGDLS, CDR2 YYNGEE. V shed 0 bases and J 5 bases; nucleotides not matched to a gene: 4. This CDR3 comprises 16 residues. Primers for the PCR totalled 60 Vbeta and 13 Jbeta. Sequencing was performed with immunoSEQ multiplex PCR; in TCRdb, only in-frame clones are kept and a portion is missing. In the table there are some 110,000 clones, 76% of which are singletons. The specimen was PBMCs. The chain is built from TRBV9 and TRBJ2-2; 10 nucleotides line up with TRBD2. This TCR was sampled from a woman aged 18-29 years in good health and CMV-seropositive. This CDR3 reads CASSVELAGATGELFF. In DNA form, the CDR3 reads TGTGCCAGCAGCGTAGAGCTAGCGGGAGCTACCGGGGAGCTGTTTTTT.